The next 4 T cell receptor beta chains were all read from a single sample in a study of blood T cell repertoires in COVID-19. The data were produced by immunoSEQ multiplex PCR, yet TCRdb's version contains in-frame clones alone and is incomplete. The sample has 310,000 or so clones; roughly 88% are singletons. The source material was peripheral blood. The receptor source for this set is a woman aged 45-59 years with acute or convalescent COVID-19.

The chain recombines TRBV5-1 with TRBJ1-3; no reliable D call. This CDR3 has 15 residues. The V end was cut by 4 bases, the J end by 0 bases, with 11 bases between. Germline-derived CDR1 and CDR2 are SGHRS and YFSETQ. The CDR3 loop reads CASSLNDNSGNTIYF. The DNA for the CDR3 is TGCGCCAGCAGCCTTAATGACAACTCTGGAAACACCATATATTTT.

The genes are TRBV28 and TRBJ2-7; D perhaps matches TRBD1 (5 bases). Germline V gene data show CDR1 as MDHEN and CDR2 as SYDVKM. The CDR3 covers 12 residues. Trimming left V 3 bases short and J 7 bases short, with 10 bases between. CDR3 sequence reads: CASSFRAREQYF. The CDR3 DNA is TGTGCCAGCAGTTTCAGGGCAAGGGAGCAGTACTTC. Looking up the rest from reference TRBV28 and TRBJ2-7 gives the full variable domain: DVKVTQSSRYLVKRTGEKVFLECVQDMDHENMFWYRQDPGLGLRLIYFSYDVKMKEKGDIPEGYSVSREKKERFSLILESASTNQTSMYLCASSFRAREQYFGPGTRLTVT.

The chain recombines TRBV10-3 with TRBJ2-7; 8 nucleotides match TRBD1. From germline, CDR1 is ENHRY and CDR2 SYGVKD. This CDR3 region has 13 residues. Losses at the gene ends were 8 bases for V and 5 bases for J; bases not matched to a gene: 8. CDR3 in DNA: TGTGCCATCGGGAGCAGGGGGCGCGACGAGCAGTACTTC. Encoded protein: CAIGSRGRDEQYF.

CDR3 sequence (DNA): TGTGCCAGCAGATCTACACTCGACAGGGGAGGGGACACCATATATTTT. This codes for CASRSTLDRGGDTIYF. The J gene is TRBJ1-3, the V gene TRBV7-9, with 8 bases fitting TRBD1. The CDR3 contains 16 residues. CDR1 and CDR2 (germline): SEHNR, FQNEAQ (reference sequence). V dropped 6 bases and J dropped 8; count of bases not matched to a gene: 15. The variable domain in full, with the rest retrieved from reference TRBV7-9 and TRBJ1-3, is DTGVSQNPRHKITKRGQNVTFRCDPISEHNRLYWYRQTLGQGPEFLTYFQNEAQLEKSRLLSDRFSAERPKGSFSTLEIQRTEQGDSAMYLCASRSTLDRGGDTIYFGEGSWLTVV.